This entry concerns a single T cell receptor beta chain. Authors' processing steps: Amplification from reference gene primers served as the basis for estimated nucleated cell counts. The protocol was immunoSEQ multiplex PCR, while the TCRdb copy is restricted to in-frame clones and leaves out a portion. The DNA gave D and trimming, while V, J and clone size come from that table. The sample lists about 60,000 clones, 88% occurring once. The sample comes from a study of blood T cell repertoires in COVID-19. Turning to the study itself: The United States, Italy and Spain provided the acute and convalescent COVID-19 samples. T cells, B-cell-depleted T cells, or PBMCs supplied cDNA or gDNA.

There are 15 residues in the CDR3. Deletions cut 3 bases from V and 0 bases from J, with 11 bases between. Germline V lookup: CDR1 MDHEN, CDR2 SYDVKM. Sequencing was carried out using peripheral blood. The receptor's source is a human donor in a cohort sampled during active COVID-19. The chain is built from TRBV28 and TRBJ1-1, with no clear D. The CDR3 is CASSFGGSMNTEAFF. The CDR3 bases are TGTGCCAGCAGTTTTGGCGGATCCATGAACACTGAAGCTTTCTTT.